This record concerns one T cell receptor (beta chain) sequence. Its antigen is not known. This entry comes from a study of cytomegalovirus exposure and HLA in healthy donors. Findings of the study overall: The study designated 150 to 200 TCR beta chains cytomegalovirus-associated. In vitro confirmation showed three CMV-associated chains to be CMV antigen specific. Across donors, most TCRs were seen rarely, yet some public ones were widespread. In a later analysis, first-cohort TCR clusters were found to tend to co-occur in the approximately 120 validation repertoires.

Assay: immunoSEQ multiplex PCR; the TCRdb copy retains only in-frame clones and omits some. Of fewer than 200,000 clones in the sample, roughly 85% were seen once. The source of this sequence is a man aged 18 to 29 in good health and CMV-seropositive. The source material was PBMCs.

As DNA, the CDR3 is TGTGCCAGCAGCCCCGGGACTAGATTGGAGACCCAGTACTTC. Protein sequence: CASSPGTRLETQYF. The chain recombines TRBV7-2 with TRBJ2-5, with 8 bases identical to TRBD2. V trimming: 5 bases; J trimming: 5 bases; junction bases outside the gene matches: 7. Germline V CDR1 and CDR2: SGHTA, FQGNSA. CDR3 length equals 14 residues. Together with reference TRBV7-2 and TRBJ2-5, the CDR3 gives the full variable domain: GAGVSQSPSNKVTEKGKDVELRCDPISGHTALYWYRQSLGQGLEFLIYFQGNSAPDKSGLPSDRFSAERTGGSVSTLTIQRTQQEDSAVYLCASSPGTRLETQYFGPGTRLLVL.